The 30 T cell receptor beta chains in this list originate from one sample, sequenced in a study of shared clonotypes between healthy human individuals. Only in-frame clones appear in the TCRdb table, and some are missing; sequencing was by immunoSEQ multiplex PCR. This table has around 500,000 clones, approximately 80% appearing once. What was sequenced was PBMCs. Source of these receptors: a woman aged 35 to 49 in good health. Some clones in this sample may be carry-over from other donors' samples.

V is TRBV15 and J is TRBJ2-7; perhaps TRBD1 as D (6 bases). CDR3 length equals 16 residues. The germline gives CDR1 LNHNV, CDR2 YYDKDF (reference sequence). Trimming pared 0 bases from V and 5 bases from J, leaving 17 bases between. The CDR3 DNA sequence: TGTGCCACCAGCAGAGACAGGGGTAACGGCGGCAACGAGCAGTACTTC. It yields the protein CATSRDRGNGGNEQYF. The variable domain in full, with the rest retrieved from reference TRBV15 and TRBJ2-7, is DAMVIQNPRYQVTQFGKPVTLSCSQTLNHNVMYWYQQKSSQAPKLLFHYYDKDFNNEADTPDNFQSRRPNTSFCFLDIRSPGLGDTAMYLCATSRDRGNGGNEQYFGPGTRLTVT.

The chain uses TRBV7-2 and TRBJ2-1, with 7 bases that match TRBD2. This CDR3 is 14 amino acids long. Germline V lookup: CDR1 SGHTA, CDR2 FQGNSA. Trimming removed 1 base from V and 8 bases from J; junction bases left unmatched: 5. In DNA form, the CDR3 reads TGTGCCAGCAGCTTAGGGACTAGTATCTATGAGCAGTTCTTC. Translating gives CASSLGTSIYEQFF.

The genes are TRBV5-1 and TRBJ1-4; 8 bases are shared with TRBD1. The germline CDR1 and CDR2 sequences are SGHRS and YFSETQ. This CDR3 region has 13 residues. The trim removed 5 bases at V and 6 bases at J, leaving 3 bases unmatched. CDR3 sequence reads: CASRGQEDEKLFF. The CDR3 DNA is TGCGCCAGCAGGGGACAGGAGGATGAAAAACTGTTTTTT.

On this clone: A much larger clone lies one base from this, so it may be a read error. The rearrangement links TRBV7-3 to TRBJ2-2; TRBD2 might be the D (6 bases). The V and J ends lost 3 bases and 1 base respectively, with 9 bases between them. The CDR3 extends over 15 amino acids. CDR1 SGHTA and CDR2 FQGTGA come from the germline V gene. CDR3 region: CASSLDSGNTGELFF. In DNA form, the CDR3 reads TGTGCCAGCAGCTTGGATAGCGGGAACACCGGGGAGCTGTTTTTT.

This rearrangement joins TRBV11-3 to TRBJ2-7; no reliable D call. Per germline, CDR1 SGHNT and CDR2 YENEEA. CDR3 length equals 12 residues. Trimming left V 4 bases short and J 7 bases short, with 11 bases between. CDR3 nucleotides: TGTGCCAGCAGCTCAGGCCTGAGGGAGCAGTACTTC. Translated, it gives CASSSGLREQYF.

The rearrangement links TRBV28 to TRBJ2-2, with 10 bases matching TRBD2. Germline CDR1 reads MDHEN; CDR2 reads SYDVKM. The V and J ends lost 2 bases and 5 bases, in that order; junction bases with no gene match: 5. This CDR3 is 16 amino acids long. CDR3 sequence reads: CASSLLAGVETGELFF. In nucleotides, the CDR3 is TGTGCCAGCAGTTTACTAGCGGGAGTAGAAACCGGGGAGCTGTTTTTT. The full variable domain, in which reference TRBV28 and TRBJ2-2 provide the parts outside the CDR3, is DVKVTQSSRYLVKRTGEKVFLECVQDMDHENMFWYRQDPGLGLRLIYFSYDVKMKEKGDIPEGYSVSREKKERFSLILESASTNQTSMYLCASSLLAGVETGELFFGEGSRLTVL.

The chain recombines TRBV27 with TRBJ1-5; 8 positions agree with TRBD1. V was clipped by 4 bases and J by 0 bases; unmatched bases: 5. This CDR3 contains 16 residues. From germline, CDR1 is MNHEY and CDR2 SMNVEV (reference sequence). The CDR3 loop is CASSSGTGYSNQPQHF. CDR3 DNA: TGTGCCAGCAGTTCCGGGACAGGTTATAGCAATCAGCCCCAGCATTTT.

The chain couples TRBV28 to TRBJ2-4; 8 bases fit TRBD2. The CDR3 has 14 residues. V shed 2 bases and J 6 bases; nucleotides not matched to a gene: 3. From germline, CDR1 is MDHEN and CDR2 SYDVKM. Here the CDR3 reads CASSLGGLVNIQYF. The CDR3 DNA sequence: TGTGCCAGCAGTTTAGGGGGACTAGTAAACATTCAGTACTTC. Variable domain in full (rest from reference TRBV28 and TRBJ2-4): DVKVTQSSRYLVKRTGEKVFLECVQDMDHENMFWYRQDPGLGLRLIYFSYDVKMKEKGDIPEGYSVSREKKERFSLILESASTNQTSMYLCASSLGGLVNIQYFGAGTRLSVL.

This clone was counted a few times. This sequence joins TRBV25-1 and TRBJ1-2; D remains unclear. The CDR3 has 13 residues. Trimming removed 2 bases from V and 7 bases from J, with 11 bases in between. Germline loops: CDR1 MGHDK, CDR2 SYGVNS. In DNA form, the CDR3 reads TGTGCCAGCAGTGAAGTGGGGAGAGGTGGCTACACCTTC. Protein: CASSEVGRGGYTF.

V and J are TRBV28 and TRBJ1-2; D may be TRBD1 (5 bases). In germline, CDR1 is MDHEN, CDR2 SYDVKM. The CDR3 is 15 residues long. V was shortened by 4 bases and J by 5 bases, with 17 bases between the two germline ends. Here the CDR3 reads CASSSPFSGRYGYTF. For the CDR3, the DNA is TGTGCCAGCAGTTCCCCCTTCTCAGGGAGGTATGGCTACACCTTC.

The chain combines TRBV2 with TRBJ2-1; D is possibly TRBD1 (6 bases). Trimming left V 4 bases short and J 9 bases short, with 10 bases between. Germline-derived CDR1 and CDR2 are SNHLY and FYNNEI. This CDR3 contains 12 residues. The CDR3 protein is CASSVTGSEQFF. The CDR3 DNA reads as TGTGCCAGCAGTGTTACAGGGTCTGAGCAGTTCTTC.

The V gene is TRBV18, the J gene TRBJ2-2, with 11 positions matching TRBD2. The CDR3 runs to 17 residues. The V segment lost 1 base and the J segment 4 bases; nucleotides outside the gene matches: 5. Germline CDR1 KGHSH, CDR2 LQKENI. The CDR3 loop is CASSPLGGLAATGELFF. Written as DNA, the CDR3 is TGTGCCAGCTCACCACTCGGGGGACTAGCGGCCACCGGGGAGCTGTTTTTT.

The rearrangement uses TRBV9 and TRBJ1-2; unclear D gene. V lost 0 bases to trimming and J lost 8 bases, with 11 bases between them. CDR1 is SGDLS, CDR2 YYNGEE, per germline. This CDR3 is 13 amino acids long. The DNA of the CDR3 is TGTGCCAGCAGCGTAGGGTCCAGGACCGGCTACACCTTC. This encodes CASSVGSRTGYTF.

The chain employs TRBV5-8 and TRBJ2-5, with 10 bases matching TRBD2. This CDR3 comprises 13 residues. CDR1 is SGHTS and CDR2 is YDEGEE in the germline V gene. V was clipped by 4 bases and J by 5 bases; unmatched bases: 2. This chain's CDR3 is CASSISGRETQYF. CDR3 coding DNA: TGTGCCAGCAGCATTAGCGGGAGGGAGACCCAGTACTTC.

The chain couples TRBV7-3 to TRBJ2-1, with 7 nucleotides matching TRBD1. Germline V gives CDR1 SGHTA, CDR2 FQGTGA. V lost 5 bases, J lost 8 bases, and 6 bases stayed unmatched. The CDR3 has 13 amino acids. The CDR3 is CASSPQGTDEQFF. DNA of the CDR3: TGTGCCAGCAGCCCACAGGGGACGGATGAGCAGTTCTTC.

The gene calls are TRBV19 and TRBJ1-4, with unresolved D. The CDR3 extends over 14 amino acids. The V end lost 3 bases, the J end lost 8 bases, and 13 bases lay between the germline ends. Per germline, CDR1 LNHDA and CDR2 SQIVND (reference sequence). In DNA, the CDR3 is TGTGCCAGTAGTATGAAAGGAGGGAGCGAAAAACTGTTTTTT. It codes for CASSMKGGSEKLFF.

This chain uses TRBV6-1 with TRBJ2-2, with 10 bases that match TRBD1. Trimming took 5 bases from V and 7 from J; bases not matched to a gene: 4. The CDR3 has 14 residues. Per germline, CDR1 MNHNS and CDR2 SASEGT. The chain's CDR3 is CASSSGQGGGELFF. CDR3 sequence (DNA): TGTGCCAGCAGTTCCGGACAGGGGGGCGGGGAGCTGTTTTTT.

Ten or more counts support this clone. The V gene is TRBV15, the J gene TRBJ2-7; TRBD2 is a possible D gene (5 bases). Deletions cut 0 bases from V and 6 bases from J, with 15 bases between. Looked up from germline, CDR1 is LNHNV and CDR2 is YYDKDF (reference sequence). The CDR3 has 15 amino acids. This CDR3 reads CATSRDRGLAGEQYF. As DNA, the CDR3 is TGTGCCACCAGCAGAGATCGAGGGCTAGCAGGCGAGCAGTACTTC.

CDR3 nucleotides: TGCACCAGCACCCGACTGGATAGCAATCAGCCCCAGCATTTT. It translates to CTSTRLDSNQPQHF. The V gene is TRBV1, the J gene TRBJ1-5. TRBV1 is recorded as a pseudogene. This CDR3 spans 14 amino acids.

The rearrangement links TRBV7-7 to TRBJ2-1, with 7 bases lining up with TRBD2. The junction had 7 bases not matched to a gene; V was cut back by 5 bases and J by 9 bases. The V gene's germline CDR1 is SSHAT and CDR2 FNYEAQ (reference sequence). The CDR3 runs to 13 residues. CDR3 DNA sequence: TGTGCCAGCAGCGTTACTACGGGGGGTGAGCAGTTCTTC. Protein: CASSVTTGGEQFF.

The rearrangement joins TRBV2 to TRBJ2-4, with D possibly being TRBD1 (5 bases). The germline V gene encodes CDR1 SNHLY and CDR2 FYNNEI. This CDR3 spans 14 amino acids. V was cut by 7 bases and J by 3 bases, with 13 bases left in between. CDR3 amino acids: CASTAGYDKNIQYF. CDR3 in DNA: TGTGCCAGCACGGCAGGGTACGACAAAAACATTCAGTACTTC.

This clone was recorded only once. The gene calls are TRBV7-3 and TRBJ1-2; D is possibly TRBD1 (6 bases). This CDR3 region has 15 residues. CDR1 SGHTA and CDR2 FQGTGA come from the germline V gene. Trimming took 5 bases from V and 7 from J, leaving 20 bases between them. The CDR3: CASSQKPGAGAGYTF. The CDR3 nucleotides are TGTGCCAGCAGCCAAAAACCCGGGGCAGGGGCTGGCTACACCTTC. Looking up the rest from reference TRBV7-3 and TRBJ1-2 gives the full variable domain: GAGVSQTPSNKVTEKGKYVELRCDPISGHTALYWYRQSLGQGPEFLIYFQGTGAADDSGLPNDRFFAVRPEGSVSTLKIQRTERGDSAVYLCASSQKPGAGAGYTFGSGTRLTVV.

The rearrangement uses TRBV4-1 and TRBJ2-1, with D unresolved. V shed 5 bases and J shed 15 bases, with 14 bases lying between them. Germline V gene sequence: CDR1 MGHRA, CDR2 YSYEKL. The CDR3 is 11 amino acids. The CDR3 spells CASSVGFRRFF. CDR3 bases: TGCGCCAGCAGCGTAGGATTCCGGAGGTTCTTC.

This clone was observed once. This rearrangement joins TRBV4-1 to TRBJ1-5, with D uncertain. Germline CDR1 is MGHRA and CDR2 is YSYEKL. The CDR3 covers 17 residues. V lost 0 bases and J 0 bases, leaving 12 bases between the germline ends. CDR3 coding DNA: TGCGCCAGCAGCCAAGAAAGTAGGCAATATAGCAATCAGCCCCAGCATTTT. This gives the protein CASSQESRQYSNQPQHF.

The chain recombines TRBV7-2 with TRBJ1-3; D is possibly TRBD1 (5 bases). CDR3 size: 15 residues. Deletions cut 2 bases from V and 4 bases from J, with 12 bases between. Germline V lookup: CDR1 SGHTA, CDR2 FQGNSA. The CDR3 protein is CASSLTGAGGNTIYF. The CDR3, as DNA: TGTGCCAGCAGCTTAACAGGAGCAGGCGGAAACACCATATATTTT.

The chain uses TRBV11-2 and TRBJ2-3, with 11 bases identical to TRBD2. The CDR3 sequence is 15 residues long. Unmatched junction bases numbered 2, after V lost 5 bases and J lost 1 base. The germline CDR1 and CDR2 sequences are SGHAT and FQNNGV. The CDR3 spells CASSRSGRGTDTQYF. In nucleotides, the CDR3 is TGTGCCAGCAGCCGTAGCGGGAGGGGCACAGATACGCAGTATTTT.

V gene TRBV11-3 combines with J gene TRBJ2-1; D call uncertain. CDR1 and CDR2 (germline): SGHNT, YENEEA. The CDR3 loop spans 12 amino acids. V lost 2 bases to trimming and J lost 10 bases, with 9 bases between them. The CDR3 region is CASSLSYGEQFF. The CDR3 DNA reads TGTGCCAGCAGCTTAAGCTACGGGGAGCAGTTCTTC.

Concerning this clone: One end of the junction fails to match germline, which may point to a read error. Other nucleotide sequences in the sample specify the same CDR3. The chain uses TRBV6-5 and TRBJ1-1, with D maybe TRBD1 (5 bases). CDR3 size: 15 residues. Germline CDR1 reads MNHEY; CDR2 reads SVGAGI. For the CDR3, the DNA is TGCGCCAGCAGTTACAGTGGGACGGGGAACACTGAAGCTTTCTTT. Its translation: CASSYSGTGNTEAFF.

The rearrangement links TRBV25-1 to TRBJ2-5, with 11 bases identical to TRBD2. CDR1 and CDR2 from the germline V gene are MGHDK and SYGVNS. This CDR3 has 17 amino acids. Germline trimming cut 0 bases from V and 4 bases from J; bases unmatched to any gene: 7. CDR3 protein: CASSEYTSGGPSETQYF. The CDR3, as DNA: TGTGCCAGCAGTGAATATACTAGCGGGGGACCATCAGAGACCCAGTACTTC.

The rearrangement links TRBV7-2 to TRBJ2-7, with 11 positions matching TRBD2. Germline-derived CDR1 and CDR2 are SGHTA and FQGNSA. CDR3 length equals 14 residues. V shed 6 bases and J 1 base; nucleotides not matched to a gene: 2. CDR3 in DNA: TGTGCCAGCAGGCTAGCGGGAGGTTCCTACGAGCAGTACTTC. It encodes CASRLAGGSYEQYF.